The sequence of this T cell receptor (beta chain) was determined in a study of neurological immune-mediated disorders. cDNA was made by 5'RACE with 10-nucleotide random UMIs. TCRdb redid the calling of the 5' RACE reads with MiXCR, one entry per CDR3 protein. The sample lists 50,000 to 80,000 distinct CDR3 sequences, about 3.4% occurring once. Germline V gene lookup returns CDR1 SGHRS and CDR2 YFSETQ. The CDR3 sequence is 15 residues long. V shed 0 bases and J 5 bases; nucleotides not matched to a gene: 1. From 2 million PBMCs stored at -80 C, the unsorted libraries were generated. This clonotype occurred many times.

The clonotype comes from a middle-aged man with multiple sclerosis. The sample consisted of PBMCs. The rearrangement uses TRBV5-1 and TRBJ2-1; 11 bases line up with TRBD2. CDR3 sequence reads: CASSLELAGDNEQFF. The CDR3 DNA reads TGCGCCAGCAGCTTGGAACTAGCGGGAGACAATGAGCAGTTCTTC. The full variable domain, in which reference TRBV5-1 and TRBJ2-1 provide the parts outside the CDR3, is KAGVTQTPRYLIKTRGQQVTLSCSPISGHRSVSWYQQTPGQGLQFLFEYFSETQRNKGNFPGRFSGRQFSNSRSEMNVSTLELGDSALYLCASSLELAGDNEQFFGPGTRLTVL.